The rows below give T cell receptor beta chains drawn from one sample of a study of metastatic and nonmetastatic thyroid tumors. TCRdb recomputed clones from the PCR reads via MiXCR. The repertoire has 43,000 or so clones, approximately 15% of them found once; the top ten carry over 20%. Sequencing used blood. The receptors stem from a female donor with papillary thyroid cancer or a benign thyroid nodule (not recorded which). Some clones in this sample may be carry-over from other donors' samples. CDR3s include the opening cysteine and the closing phenylalanine or tryptophan. Each record gives: V gene, J gene, clone size, D gene, CDR3 protein, CDR3 DNA. D genes are given only for firm matches. Clone size is not always given. Where it is, it says once, few, many or a class for expanded clones.

TRBV3-1	TRBJ2-1	NA	TRBD2	CASSQGSGSGYNEQFF	TGTGCCAGCAGCCAAGGGAGCGGGAGTGGATACAATGAGCAGTTCTTC
TRBV5-1	TRBJ2-1	many	NA	CASGETRSSYNEQFF	TGCGCCAGCGGGGAAACAAGGAGCTCCTACAATGAGCAGTTCTTC
TRBV12-3/TRBV12-4	TRBJ2-3	many	NA	CASSLVGHTDTQYF	TGTGCCAGCAGTTTAGTCGGACACACAGATACGCAGTATTTT
TRBV12-3/TRBV12-4	TRBJ2-1	many	NA	CASSLGGSMGNEQFF	TGTGCCAGCAGTTTAGGTGGGAGCATGGGGAATGAGCAGTTCTTC
TRBV2	TRBJ2-1	many	NA	CASSSDNEQFF	TGTGCCAGCAGCAGCGACAATGAGCAGTTCTTC
TRBV20-1	TRBJ2-7	many	NA	CSASSWDGSYEQYF	TGCAGTGCTTCGAGTTGGGACGGCTCCTACGAGCAGTACTTC
TRBV19	TRBJ1-6	NA	NA	CASSILFDRTYYNSPLHF	TGTGCCAGTAGTATTTTATTCGACAGAACCTACTATAATTCACCCCTCCACTTT
TRBV27	TRBJ2-7	few	NA	CASSLLGESDDEQYF	TGTGCCAGCAGTTTATTGGGGGAGTCGGATGACGAGCAGTACTTC
TRBV20-1	TRBJ2-1	many	TRBD2	CSAAGGVAGGNEQFF	TGCAGTGCTGCCGGAGGGGTAGCGGGTGGGAATGAGCAGTTCTTC
TRBV6-1	TRBJ2-5	many	NA	CASMGGLQETQYF	TGTGCCAGCATGGGGGGCCTTCAAGAGACCCAGTACTTC
TRBV28	TRBJ1-2	few	NA	CASSITRARGYTF	TGCGCCAGCAGTATCACACGGGCCAGGGGCTACACCTTC
TRBV2	TRBJ2-7	many	TRBD2	CASSEAGGLAGVWSYEQYF	TGTGCCAGCAGTGAAGCCGGAGGACTAGCGGGAGTCTGGTCCTACGAGCAGTACTTC
TRBV28	TRBJ1-2	NA	NA	CATRGVEGYTF	TGTGCCACTCGTGGGGTTGAAGGCTACACCTTC
TRBV5-1	TRBJ2-2	many	TRBD1	CASSLAKTGGNTGELFF	TGCGCCAGCAGCTTAGCTAAAACAGGGGGGAACACCGGGGAGCTGTTTTTT
TRBV6-6	TRBJ2-2	NA	NA	CASSYRASLDTGELFF	TGTGCCAGCAGTTATCGGGCCTCCCTGGACACCGGGGAGCTGTTTTTT
TRBV28	TRBJ2-2	few	TRBD1	CASSGQGLTGELFF	TGTGCCAGCAGTGGACAGGGCTTGACCGGGGAGCTGTTTTTT
TRBV10-2	TRBJ1-5	many	NA	CASSESETGNQPQHF	TGTGCCAGCAGTGAGTCCGAAACCGGCAATCAGCCCCAGCATTTT